The 27 T cell receptor beta chains below were found in one sample sequenced in a study of blood T cell repertoires in COVID-19. The protocol was immunoSEQ multiplex PCR, while the TCRdb copy is restricted to in-frame clones and leaves out a portion. The repertoire holds about 120,000 clones, with 82% as singletons. Sequencing was done on a sample of peripheral blood. The receptor set was obtained from a woman between 70 and 85 years old with acute or convalescent COVID-19.

In this sample, this clone turned up once. The chain has TRBV5-4 and TRBJ2-5; TRBD2 agrees at 12 bases. This CDR3 is built from 14 residues. Germline V lookup: CDR1 SGHNT, CDR2 YYREEE (reference sequence). Germline trimming cut 9 bases from V and 8 bases from J; bases unmatched to any gene: 11. CDR3 bases: TGTGCCACCCAAACTAGCGGGGGGCCGGAAACCCAGTACTTC. This codes for CATQTSGGPETQYF.

This chain links TRBV5-1 with TRBJ1-5; D is unclear. The germline CDR1 and CDR2 sequences are SGHRS and YFSETQ. The V and J ends lost 4 bases and 4 bases respectively, with 15 bases between them. The CDR3 has 15 residues. CDR3 DNA: TGCGCCAGCAGCCCCACAGCTTTTAGTAATCAGCCCCAGCATTTT. Translation gives CASSPTAFSNQPQHF. The complete variable domain, with remaining parts taken from reference TRBV5-1 and TRBJ1-5, reads KAGVTQTPRYLIKTRGQQVTLSCSPISGHRSVSWYQQTPGQGLQFLFEYFSETQRNKGNFPGRFSGRQFSNSRSEMNVSTLELGDSALYLCASSPTAFSNQPQHFGDGTRLSIL.

The rearrangement joins TRBV5-5 to TRBJ2-7, with a tentative D call TRBD1 (5 bases). Germline CDR1 SGHKS, CDR2 YYEKEE (reference sequence). The CDR3 has 12 amino acids. The ends were cut back, 2 bases at V and 6 bases at J, with 9 bases in the middle. The CDR3 nucleotides are TGTGCCAGCAGCTTATTTCAGGGCGAGCAGTACTTC. As protein: CASSLFQGEQYF.

The rearrangement links TRBV2 to TRBJ1-2; D possibly corresponds to TRBD1 (5 bases). Germline V gene data show CDR1 as SNHLY and CDR2 as FYNNEI. The V gene lost 3 bases and the J gene lost 7 bases, with 9 bases spanning the gap. The CDR3 is 12 amino acids. The CDR3 DNA sequence: TGTGCCAGCAGTGAGACAGCGACTGGCTACACCTTC. Protein sequence: CASSETATGYTF.

This clone was recorded only once. The chain carries TRBV9 and TRBJ2-5; perhaps TRBD2 as D (5 bases). Germline V gene lookup returns CDR1 SGDLS and CDR2 YYNGEE. There are 19 residues in the CDR3. The V gene lost 0 bases and the J gene lost 4 bases, with 25 bases spanning the gap. CDR3 DNA: TGTGCCAGCAGCGTAGCTACGCTTGGCGGAGGAGCAAAGAGAGAGACCCAGTACTTC. Its protein product is CASSVATLGGGAKRETQYF.

This chain joins TRBV6-5 and TRBJ1-2, with 8 bases identical to TRBD1. J lost 4 bases, V lost 2 bases, and 9 bases had no gene match. This CDR3 contains 16 residues. Per the germline V gene, CDR1 is MNHEY and CDR2 is SVGAGI. In nucleotides, the CDR3 is TGTGCCAGCAGTTACCTCGGGGCAGGGGGCGCCTATGGCTACACCTTC. Translation: CASSYLGAGGAYGYTF.

This rearrangement joins TRBV2 to TRBJ2-3; weak D call: TRBD1 (6 bases). The germline gives CDR1 SNHLY, CDR2 FYNNEI. The CDR3 covers 15 residues. V lost 5 bases, J lost 2 bases, and 14 bases lay in between. The CDR3 nucleotides read TGTGCCAGCAGTCCCTCGGGACAACCCACAGATACGCAGTATTTT. It specifies CASSPSGQPTDTQYF.

This clone was observed a single time. The chain combines TRBV9 with TRBJ2-3; 9 positions match TRBD2. The CDR3 has 16 amino acids. Germline V gives CDR1 SGDLS, CDR2 YYNGEE. The V gene end was trimmed by 3 bases and the J gene end by 5 bases; junction bases not matched to a gene: 10. The CDR3 nucleotides read TGTGCCAGCAGCGCTTTCCGAGCGGGGGGAATAGATACGCAGTATTTT. It specifies CASSAFRAGGIDTQYF.

The rearrangement links TRBV6-2 or TRBV6-3 to TRBJ1-2; 8 bases are a match to TRBD1. Germline loops: CDR1 MNHEY, CDR2 SVGEGT. After removal of 0 bases from V and 7 bases from J, the junction contained 7 bases not matched to a gene. The CDR3 runs 15 residues. This CDR3 reads CASSYSGTGAAGYTF. The CDR3 region has the DNA TGTGCCAGCAGTTACTCCGGGACAGGAGCGGCTGGCTACACCTTC.

The sample holds a few counts of this clone. The chain employs TRBV5-1 and TRBJ2-1; perhaps TRBD2 as D (6 bases). Trimming pared 1 base from V and 8 bases from J, leaving 16 bases between. The V gene's germline CDR1 is SGHRS and CDR2 YFSETQ. The CDR3 sequence is 15 residues long. As DNA, the CDR3 is TGCGCCAGCAGCTTGAACGGAGGGATGGGCGATGAGCAGTTCTTC. Protein product: CASSLNGGMGDEQFF.

The chain carries TRBV18 and TRBJ2-3; TRBD2 is a possible D gene (7 bases). The germline CDR1 and CDR2 sequences are KGHSH and LQKENI. The V and J ends lost 3 bases and 1 base respectively, with 14 bases between them. The CDR3 covers 16 residues. For the CDR3, the DNA is TGTGCCAGCTCACCTCCTGGGCGGGGGCGCACAGATACGCAGTATTTT. This translates into CASSPPGRGRTDTQYF. Based on the CDR3 plus reference TRBV18 and TRBJ2-3, the full variable domain is NAGVMQNPRHLVRRRGQEARLRCSPMKGHSHVYWYRQLPEEGLKFMVYLQKENIIDESGMPKERFSAEFPKEGPSILRIQQVVRGDSAAYFCASSPPGRGRTDTQYFGPGTRLTVL.

The V gene is TRBV6-5, the J gene TRBJ1-5; TRBD1 matches 8 bases. Germline lookup yields CDR1 MNHEY and CDR2 SVGAGI. After removal of 8 bases from V and 1 base from J, the junction contained 7 bases not matched to a gene. The CDR3 is made up of 15 amino acids. The CDR3 DNA reads as TGTGCCAGCCGTTGGACAGGGACCAGCAATCAGCCCCAGCATTTT. Translated: CASRWTGTSNQPQHF.

The chain couples TRBV7-9 to TRBJ1-2; D unresolved. V was trimmed by 2 bases and J by 6 bases, leaving 10 bases between them. The CDR3 runs to 13 residues. CDR1 SEHNR and CDR2 FQNEAQ come from the germline V gene (reference sequence). CDR3 sequence reads: CASSLRGRDGYTF. For the CDR3, the DNA is TGTGCCAGCAGCTTACGCGGGAGAGATGGCTACACCTTC.

The J gene is TRBJ1-1, the V gene TRBV27; 7 bases map to TRBD1. The CDR3 length is 14 residues. Looked up from germline, CDR1 is MNHEY and CDR2 is SMNVEV (reference sequence). J gave up 3 bases and V 5 bases, and 6 bases lay outside the gene matches. The CDR3 reads CASSRGGQDTEAFF. CDR3 DNA sequence: TGTGCCAGCAGTCGCGGCGGACAGGACACTGAAGCTTTCTTT.

The V and J genes are TRBV18 and TRBJ1-4; 9 positions agree with TRBD1. This CDR3 contains 17 residues. CDR1 KGHSH and CDR2 LQKENI come from the germline V gene. The junction had 15 bases not matched to a gene; V was cut back by 3 bases and J by 10 bases. CDR3 in amino acids: CASSPNSPGTGPSKLFF. CDR3 in DNA: TGTGCCAGCTCACCGAACAGTCCCGGGACAGGGCCCTCAAAACTGTTTTTT.

This clone showed up just once. This chain joins TRBV27 and TRBJ2-1; 9 bases map to TRBD2. Germline loops: CDR1 MNHEY, CDR2 SMNVEV (reference sequence). The CDR3 spans 15 residues. V gave up 3 bases and J gave up 8 bases; unmatched junction bases: 8. CDR3 sequence reads: CASSFLSGGSYEQFF. The CDR3 DNA follows: TGTGCCAGCAGTTTCCTAAGCGGGGGGAGTTATGAGCAGTTCTTC.

This clone appeared once. V is TRBV6-5 and J is TRBJ2-3; 9 bases match TRBD2. The CDR3 loop spans 15 amino acids. CDR1 and CDR2 (germline): MNHEY, SVGAGI. Trimming at V came to 8 bases and at J to 2 bases, leaving 8 bases not matched to a gene. The CDR3 protein is CASPSLAGATDTQYF. In DNA form, the CDR3 reads TGTGCCAGCCCCTCCTTAGCGGGGGCCACAGATACGCAGTATTTT.

The chain uses TRBV19 and TRBJ1-2, with D possibly matching TRBD1 (5 bases). CDR1 is LNHDA, CDR2 SQIVND, per germline (reference sequence). The CDR3 has 15 amino acids. The V end was cut by 1 base, the J end by 3 bases, with 12 bases between. The CDR3 DNA reads as TGTGCCAGTAGTATAGGAGACAGCAGCTACTATGGCTACACCTTC. It yields the protein CASSIGDSSYYGYTF. The variable domain in full, completed from reference TRBV19 and TRBJ1-2, reads DGGITQSPKYLFRKEGQNVTLSCEQNLNHDAMYWYRQDPGQGLRLIYYSQIVNDFQKGDIAEGYSVSREKKESFPLTVTSAQKNPTAFYLCASSIGDSSYYGYTFGSGTRLTVV.

The table lists this clone with a count of one. The chain joins TRBV6-5 to TRBJ2-3, with 9 bases that match TRBD2. Germline lookup yields CDR1 MNHEY and CDR2 SVGAGI. The length of the CDR3 is 16 residues. The V segment lost 0 bases and the J segment 2 bases; nucleotides outside the gene matches: 3. The CDR3 reads CASSYSASGATDTQYF. The CDR3 nucleotides are TGTGCCAGCAGTTACTCGGCTAGCGGGGCCACAGATACGCAGTATTTT.

This clone showed up just a few times. This sequence joins TRBV29-1 and TRBJ1-1; D is perhaps TRBD1 (5 bases). The CDR3 runs 12 residues. V lost 7 bases to trimming and J lost 1 base, with 10 bases between them. From germline, CDR1 is SQVTM and CDR2 ANQGSEA. The CDR3 spells CSAGGSNTEAFF. In DNA form, the CDR3 reads TGCAGCGCCGGGGGGTCGAACACTGAAGCTTTCTTT. The variable domain in full, with the rest retrieved from reference TRBV29-1 and TRBJ1-1, is SAVISQKPSRDICQRGTSLTIQCQVDSQVTMMFWYRQQPGQSLTLIATANQGSEATYESGFVIDKFPISRPNLTFSTLTVSNMSPEDSSIYLCSAGGSNTEAFFGQGTRLTVV.

The chain has TRBV24-1 and TRBJ1-3; TRBD1 might be the D (6 bases). There are 15 residues in the CDR3. The V end was cut by 3 bases, the J end by 2 bases, with 10 bases between. Germline CDR1 and CDR2: KGHDR and SFDVKD. The CDR3 coding sequence is TGTGCCACCAGTGATGGGGGGGCCGCTGGAAACACCATATATTTT. Translated, it gives CATSDGGAAGNTIYF.

The chain carries TRBV12-3 or TRBV12-4 and TRBJ2-5, with D unclear. The CDR3 contains 11 residues. Trimming took 7 bases from V and 4 from J, leaving 7 bases between them. In nucleotides, the CDR3 is TGTGCCAGCACCCGAGGAGAGACCCAGTACTTC. Its translation is CASTRGETQYF.

The V and J genes are TRBV6-6 and TRBJ2-3; the match to TRBD2 covers 12 bases. The CDR3 spans 16 residues. Trimming took 2 bases from V and 2 from J; bases not matched to a gene: 2. Per the germline V gene, CDR1 is MNHNY and CDR2 is SVGAGI (reference sequence). This chain's CDR3 is CASSYLAGGPTDTQYF. For the CDR3, the DNA is TGTGCCAGCAGTTACCTAGCGGGGGGGCCCACAGATACGCAGTATTTT.

The V gene is TRBV29-1, the J gene TRBJ2-3, with 7 bases fitting TRBD2. This CDR3 comprises 13 residues. CDR1 is SQVTM, CDR2 ANQGSEA, per germline. The CDR3 spells CSHWGGSTDTQYF. For the CDR3, the DNA is TGCAGTCACTGGGGGGGGAGCACAGATACGCAGTATTTT.

V is TRBV27 and J is TRBJ1-2, with a weak D call TRBD1 (5 bases). V lost 5 bases, J lost 5 bases, and 21 bases lay in between. CDR1 MNHEY and CDR2 SMNVEV come from the germline V gene (reference sequence). This CDR3 has 16 residues. CDR3 nucleotides: TGTGCCAGCAGTCCAAATCAGTGGGGGGAGAATTATGGCTACACCTTC. It translates to CASSPNQWGENYGYTF.

The V and J genes are TRBV7-9 and TRBJ2-1, with TRBD2 matching 10 bases. The CDR3 extends over 15 amino acids. The junction had 5 bases not matched to a gene; V was cut back by 2 bases and J by 7 bases. CDR1 is SEHNR, CDR2 FQNEAQ, per germline (reference sequence). For the CDR3, the DNA is TGTGCCAGCAGCTTAAGCGGGGGGGCCCCAAATGAGCAGTTCTTC. Encoded protein: CASSLSGGAPNEQFF.

The chain is built from TRBV5-8 and TRBJ2-2, with D possibly matching TRBD2 (6 bases). The V end was cut by 5 bases, the J end by 6 bases, with 23 bases between. The V gene's germline CDR1 is SGHTS and CDR2 YDEGEE. CDR3 length equals 17 residues. DNA of the CDR3: TGTGCCAGCAGTTCGGGCATGTCGGGACTGAAGGCCGGGGAGCTGTTTTTT. Translation: CASSSGMSGLKAGELFF.